This TCR beta chain derives from a study of identical twins. From the 5' RACE reads, TCRdb called clonotypes with MiXCR, one entry per CDR3 protein. The table includes approximately 1.8 million distinct CDR3 sequences, 32% detected once. The CDR3 covers 14 residues. Trimming shortened V by 8 bases and J by 4 bases, and 14 bases separated the two germline ends. CDR1 and CDR2 from the germline V gene are SEHNR and FQNEAQ (reference sequence). The V call is TRBV7-9, the J call TRBJ2-2, with D unclear. The source material was cord blood. This receptor was identified in a newborn girl in good health. The CDR3 DNA sequence: TGTGCCAGCCATAGGTTCCAGTCCACCGGGGAGCTGTTTTTT. This codes for CASHRFQSTGELFF.